Sequencing of this T cell receptor (beta chain) was carried out in a study of early T cells in non-severe SARS-CoV-2 infection. The TCR library protocol was used to attach unique molecular identifiers. These identifiers were attached to individual cDNA molecules. From the 5' RACE reads, TCRdb called clonotypes with MiXCR, one entry per CDR3 protein. The profile shows around 70,000 distinct CDR3 sequences, approximately 11% of them singletons. In this sample, this clonotype turned up a few times. This receptor was obtained from an adult who was a healthcare worker with PCR-confirmed SARS-CoV-2 infection or an uninfected control (not recorded which). The sample comprised whole blood.

CDR3 DNA: TGTGCCAGCAGTTTATACGGGGGTACCTACGAGCAGTACTTC. Translation gives CASSLYGGTYEQYF. The chain is built from TRBV27 and TRBJ2-7; D perhaps matches TRBD2 (6 bases). The germline V gene has CDR1 MNHEY and CDR2 SMNVEV (reference sequence). V lost 1 base, J lost 2 bases, and 9 bases lay in between. The CDR3 consists of 14 residues.